These 8 T cell receptor beta chains were sequenced from one sample in a study of blood T cell repertoires in COVID-19 (dated by TCRdb to 2018 to 2020). Receptor libraries were prepared by the immunoSEQ multiplex PCR assay. As stored in TCRdb, this immuneACCESS dataset retains in-frame rearrangements with V and J assigned. A fraction of the clones does not appear; measured against another copy, unresolved V genes explain less than half of the discrepancy, and the remainder lacks a known reason. This sample has around 330,000 clones in its table, and 75% to 90% of those were observed once. 4% to 6% of the sample is held by the ten biggest clonotypes. The sample was PBMCs or T cells enriched from blood (not recorded which). The receptors originated from a man between 60 and 75 years old who had recovered from COVID-19.

The CDR3 nucleotides read TGTGCCACCAGTGATGCACTAGCGGGAGAGGAGCTGTTTTTT. Translated: CATSDALAGEELFF. The chain combines TRBV24-1 with TRBJ2-2, with 11 bases identical to TRBD2. The CDR3 has 14 residues. In germline, CDR1 is KGHDR, CDR2 SFDVKD. The trim removed 3 bases at V and 10 bases at J, leaving 3 bases unmatched.

J is TRBJ2-1 and V is TRBV6-5; 8 bases map to TRBD1. This CDR3 comprises 13 residues. J lost 15 bases, V lost 0 bases, and 7 bases had no gene match. Germline V gives CDR1 MNHEY, CDR2 SVGAGI. The CDR3 sequence is CASSYSTGETLFF. The CDR3 bases are TGTGCCAGCAGTTACTCGACAGGGGAAACTCTGTTCTTC.

CDR3 in DNA: TGTGCCAGCAGATCAGGGGGAACTGAAGCTTTCTTT. Translated, it gives CASRSGGTEAFF. J is TRBJ1-1 and V is TRBV28, with 7 bases lining up with TRBD1. J lost 5 bases, V lost 6 bases, and 3 bases had no gene match. Germline values: CDR1 MDHEN, CDR2 SYDVKM. This CDR3 has 12 amino acids.

This chain connects TRBV5-1 to TRBJ2-7; TRBD2 aligns across 11 bases. The CDR3 consists of 15 residues. V shed 5 bases, J shed 2 bases, and the junction held 6 bases outside the gene matches. Per the germline V gene, CDR1 is SGHRS and CDR2 is YFSETQ. The CDR3 sequence: CASRGGTSGPYEQYF. CDR3 coding DNA: TGCGCCAGCAGAGGGGGGACTAGCGGTCCCTACGAGCAGTACTTC.

This clone appeared once. The chain employs TRBV6-1 and TRBJ2-3, with no clear D. The germline V gene has CDR1 MNHNS and CDR2 SASEGT. V lost 2 bases and J lost 1, with 7 bases in between. The CDR3 is 14 amino acids. CDR3 coding DNA: TGTGCCAGCAGTGAACAACGGGGCACAGATACGCAGTATTTT. Protein: CASSEQRGTDTQYF.

The V call is TRBV7-6, the J call TRBJ2-3; D gene unclear. V lost 0 bases, J lost 4 bases, and 11 bases lay in between. The V gene's germline CDR1 is SGHVS and CDR2 FNYEAQ. This CDR3 region has 15 residues. The CDR3 DNA reads as TGTGCCAGCAGCTTAGCCCCCTCGGTCGCAGATACGCAGTATTTT. Translation gives CASSLAPSVADTQYF.

V gene TRBV28 combines with J gene TRBJ2-2; D perhaps matches TRBD1 (5 bases). CDR1 and CDR2 (germline): MDHEN, SYDVKM. This CDR3 comprises 15 residues. Trimming stripped 7 bases from V and 0 bases from J, with 12 bases between. The CDR3 DNA reads as TGTGCCAGCATCTATGGGGCCGCGAACACCGGGGAGCTGTTTTTT. Protein sequence: CASIYGAANTGELFF.

The chain couples TRBV2 to TRBJ1-1; 10 positions agree with TRBD1. The CDR3 is 14 residues long. CDR1 is SNHLY and CDR2 is FYNNEI in the germline V gene. J was trimmed by 1 base and V by 11 bases; bases with no gene match: 7. This chain's CDR3 is CAEKDRGTNTEAFF. DNA of the CDR3: TGTGCCGAAAAGGACAGGGGGACGAACACTGAAGCTTTCTTT.